This T cell receptor (beta chain) emerged from a study of cytomegalovirus exposure and HLA in healthy donors. Study results and caveats: Earlier analysis found most TCR beta V segments productive about 90% or about 30% of the time.

In regard to this clone: The antigen is undetermined.

Losses at the gene ends were 7 bases for V and 4 bases for J; bases not matched to a gene: 5. The CDR3 is 15 amino acids. The germline gives CDR1 SNHLY, CDR2 FYNNEI. Donors showed nominal health when sampled, although they likely had unrecorded immune exposures. 13 Jbeta primers and 60 Vbeta primers were used for the PCR. This table comes from immunoSEQ multiplex PCR, and its TCRdb copy is limited to in-frame clones, with some not included. The repertoire holds 140,000 or so clones, with 75% to 80% as singletons. The sample comprised PBMCs. This chain connects TRBV2 to TRBJ2-1, with 12 bases identical to TRBD2. The TCR was taken from a woman between 25 and 40 years old in good health and CMV-seronegative. CDR3 protein: CASNELAGGYNEQFF. The CDR3 DNA reads as TGTGCCAGCAATGAGCTAGCGGGGGGGTACAATGAGCAGTTCTTC.